This T cell receptor beta chain emerged from a study of blood T cell repertoires in COVID-19. V was shortened by 4 bases and J by 6 bases, with 11 bases between the two germline ends. The CDR3 covers 13 residues. Germline lookup yields CDR1 KGHDR and CDR2 SFDVKD. Assay: immunoSEQ multiplex PCR; the TCRdb copy retains only in-frame clones and omits some. The sample includes about 300,000 clones, 80% to 90% of them seen just once. This receptor was identified in a man younger than 45 who had recovered from COVID-19. The specimen was PBMCs or T cells enriched from blood (not recorded which). The V call is TRBV24-1, the J call TRBJ1-2, with D possibly matching TRBD1 (6 bases). CDR3 nucleotide sequence: TGTGCCACCAGTGAAACAGGGTTCGATGGCTACACCTTC. Amino acids: CATSETGFDGYTF.